This entry lists 16 T cell receptor beta chains sequenced from one sample in a study of prognosis after radiotherapy for stage I lung cancer. Multiplex PCR in two rounds served to amplify TCR beta CDR3 from genomic DNA. TRBV and TRBJ genes each had their own specific primers in first-round PCR. MiXCR, applied by TCRdb to the multiplex PCR reads, yields one record per CDR3 protein. The profile covers 25,000 to 35,000 distinct CDR3 sequences, with around 45% appearing a single time and 14% to 15% taken by the ten largest. Sequencing used PBMCs, obtained before or after stereotactic body radiation therapy (not recorded which). The receptors shown here come from a donor aged 50 or older with non-small cell lung cancer.

In this sample, this clonotype turned up many times. The chain couples TRBV20-1 to TRBJ1-3, with D maybe TRBD1 (5 bases). V lost 5 bases to trimming and J lost 8 bases, with 10 bases between them. This CDR3 has 11 residues. Looked up from germline, CDR1 is DFQATT and CDR2 is SNEGSKA (reference sequence). The CDR3 spells CSASQADTIYF. Written as DNA, the CDR3 is TGCAGTGCTTCACAGGCGGACACCATATATTTT.

The rearrangement links TRBV7-3 to TRBJ2-1; 10 bases map to TRBD1. In germline, CDR1 is SGHTA, CDR2 FQGTGA. The CDR3 extends over 15 amino acids. V was clipped by 2 bases and J by 4 bases; unmatched bases: 2. CDR3: CASSLGGQGYNEQFF. The CDR3, as DNA: TGTGCCAGCAGCTTAGGGGGACAGGGGTACAATGAGCAGTTCTTC.

The rearrangement links TRBV10-3 to TRBJ2-3; TRBD2 matches 10 bases. V dropped 7 bases and J dropped 1; count of bases not matched to a gene: 8. CDR3 length equals 16 residues. The germline V gene has CDR1 ENHRY and CDR2 SYGVKD. CDR3 sequence (DNA): TGTGCCATCATGCGAAGCGGGGGGGCTCGCACAGATACGCAGTATTTT. Translation gives CAIMRSGGARTDTQYF.

This clonotype was counted only a few times. J is TRBJ1-2 and V is TRBV28; 7 bases line up with TRBD1. Losses at the gene ends were 11 bases for V and 2 bases for J; bases not matched to a gene: 11. This CDR3 region has 14 residues. The V gene's germline CDR1 is MDHEN and CDR2 SYDVKM. The DNA for the CDR3 is TGTGCCGGGAGGGACAGTCGCGGGAACTATGGCTACACCTTC. The encoded protein is CAGRDSRGNYGYTF.

Details on this clonotype: The junction departs from the called germline gene at one end, perhaps through a read error. The gene calls are TRBV6-2 or TRBV6-3 and TRBJ2-7, with a tentative D call TRBD2 (7 bases). CDR1 is MNHEY and CDR2 is SVGEGT in the germline V gene. This CDR3 region has 17 residues. CDR3 in DNA: TGTTCCAGCACCTCACTTCAGGCGGGGGCGCTTGGACCCGAGCAGTACTTC. Protein product: CSSTSLQAGALGPEQYF.

The J gene is TRBJ1-2, the V gene TRBV10-2; TRBD1 aligns across 11 bases. V gave up 2 bases and J gave up 4 bases; unmatched junction bases: 6. From germline, CDR1 is WSHSY and CDR2 SAAADI. This CDR3 region has 16 residues. The CDR3 loop reads CASSEGQGASSYGYTF. The CDR3 nucleotides read TGCGCCAGCAGTGAGGGACAGGGGGCGTCGAGCTATGGCTACACCTTC.

This clonotype came up many times. The chain uses TRBV5-1 and TRBJ2-2, with 7 bases fitting TRBD2. Germline assignment: CDR1 SGHRS and CDR2 YFSETQ. The CDR3 consists of 15 residues. Germline trimming cut 2 bases from V and 6 bases from J; bases unmatched to any gene: 7. In nucleotides, the CDR3 is TGCGCCAGCAGCTTCTTCAGGGAGGGATCCGGGGAGCTGTTTTTT. Amino acid sequence: CASSFFREGSGELFF.

This clonotype has ten or more counts. This rearrangement joins TRBV6-1 to TRBJ1-1; the match to TRBD1 covers 9 bases. The CDR3 is 16 amino acids. The junction had 8 bases not matched to a gene; V was cut back by 6 bases and J by 0 bases. The germline V gene has CDR1 MNHNS and CDR2 SASEGT. CDR3 DNA: TGTGCCAGCAGGGCCGGGACAGGGTATTTGAACACTGAAGCTTTCTTT. Translated, it gives CASRAGTGYLNTEAFF.

This clonotype was detected ten times or more. V usage is TRBV7-9 and J usage is TRBJ2-1; maybe TRBD2 (6 bases). The V end was cut by 0 bases, the J end by 7 bases, with 10 bases between. The CDR3 has 14 amino acids. In germline, CDR1 is SEHNR, CDR2 FQNEAQ (reference sequence). The CDR3 is CASSLAGGWNEQFF. Written as DNA, the CDR3 is TGTGCCAGCAGCTTAGCGGGGGGATGGAATGAGCAGTTCTTC.

This clonotype was recorded only once. This chain joins TRBV11-2 and TRBJ1-1, with a tentative D call TRBD1 (6 bases). CDR3 size: 15 residues. The germline gives CDR1 SGHAT, CDR2 FQNNGV. V was shortened by 1 base and J by 6 bases, with 15 bases between the two germline ends. CDR3 in DNA: TGTGCCAGCAGCTTAGTCTCAGGGGATGGGGCTGAAGCTTTCTTT. Residues: CASSLVSGDGAEAFF. Filled out from reference TRBV11-2 and TRBJ1-1, the complete variable domain reads EAGVAQSPRYKIIEKRQSVAFWCNPISGHATLYWYQQILGQGPKLLIQFQNNGVVDDSQLPKDRFSAERLKGVDSTLKIQPAKLEDSAVYLCASSLVSGDGAEAFFGQGTRLTVV.

As for this clonotype: A single base is all that separates this from a far larger clone, so a read error is likely. V is TRBV6-2 or TRBV6-3 and J is TRBJ2-6, with D perhaps assigned TRBD1 or TRBD2 (5 bases each). The CDR3 has 15 amino acids. Germline values: CDR1 MNHEY, CDR2 SVGEGT. The CDR3 DNA reads as TGTGCCAGCAGTTACAGAGGGCCTGGGGCCAACTTCCTGACTTTC. Amino acids: CASSYRGPGANFLTF.

The chain recombines TRBV6-2 or TRBV6-3 with TRBJ1-2; D remains unclear. Germline V gene data show CDR1 as MNHEY and CDR2 as SVGEGT. The CDR3 is 16 residues long. Trimming took 0 bases from V and 5 from J, leaving 16 bases between them. The DNA of the CDR3 is TGTGCCAGCAGTTACTCGATTTCATGGGCAGGTTATGGCTACACCTTC. Amino acids: CASSYSISWAGYGYTF.

As regards this clonotype: With only one base between it and a far larger clone, this is likely a read error. The CDR3 reads CASSFAGEYTQYF. The CDR3 DNA is TGTGCCAGCAGCTTTGCGGGAGAGTATACGCAGTATTTT. The V gene is TRBV7-9, the J gene TRBJ2-3, with 7 bases matching TRBD2. The CDR3 runs 13 residues. V dropped 3 bases and J dropped 7; count of bases not matched to a gene: 4. Per the germline V gene, CDR1 is SEHNR and CDR2 is FQNEAQ (reference sequence).

The chain is built from TRBV20-1 and TRBJ1-2; tentatively, D is TRBD1 (5 bases). This CDR3 is 13 amino acids long. The germline gives CDR1 DFQATT, CDR2 SNEGSKA (reference sequence). Trimming shortened V by 0 bases and J by 4 bases, and 9 bases separated the two germline ends. The CDR3 bases are TGCAGTGCTAGAGATAGGGGTACCTATGGCTACACCTTC. Encoded protein: CSARDRGTYGYTF.

As to this clonotype: A much more abundant neighbour one base away suggests this may be a read error. The rearrangement uses TRBV20-1 and TRBJ2-7; tentatively, D is TRBD2 (7 bases). TRBJ2-5 explains the end of the DNA better; the J call may be wrong. Germline V gene data show CDR1 as DFQATT and CDR2 as SNEGSKA (reference sequence). This CDR3 has 15 amino acids. The CDR3, as DNA: TGCAGTGCTAGAGATGTGCGGGGGCGACAAGAGACCCAGTACTTC. Protein sequence: CSARDVRGRQETQYF.

This clonotype was counted between two and nine times. The V and J genes are TRBV6-5 and TRBJ2-7; D unresolved. V lost 1 base and J 4 bases, leaving 14 bases between the germline ends. The CDR3 spans 15 residues. Germline lookup yields CDR1 MNHEY and CDR2 SVGAGI. CDR3 loop: CASSYFGIRSYEQYF. In DNA form, the CDR3 reads TGTGCCAGCAGTTACTTCGGTATAAGGTCATACGAGCAGTACTTC.